The source of this T cell receptor (beta chain) is a study of CD8 T cells in Susac syndrome. General study findings and limits: Individuals included in the TCR sequencing and HLA analysis were acknowledged by the study to be relatively few in number.

Negative magnetic isolation gave CD8+ and CD4+ cells; FACS enriched CD8+ TEMRA. Trimming left V 4 bases short and J 4 bases short, with 17 bases between. CDR1 and CDR2 from the germline V gene are GTSNPN and SVGIG (reference sequence). This CDR3 spans 15 amino acids. For this clonotype: The antigen is undetermined.

RNA, at roughly 0.45 to 1 ug, was reverse transcribed with random hexamers. Amplification of TCR beta CDR3 spanned 54 Vbeta and 13 Jbeta via immunoSEQ multiplex PCR. From the immunoSEQ multiplex PCR reads, TCRdb called clonotypes with MiXCR, one entry per CDR3 protein. The repertoire holds 130,000 to 150,000 distinct CDR3 sequences, with approximately 95% as singletons. This TCR derives from a human donor in good health. Material for sequencing was CD8+ T cells from PBMCs. J is TRBJ1-3 and V is TRBV30; D is unclear. As DNA, the CDR3 is TGTGCCTGGACCGTACTATCGCTGTACGGAAACACCATATATTTT. Protein product: CAWTVLSLYGNTIYF.